This T cell receptor (beta chain) was profiled in a study of blood T cell repertoires in COVID-19. On the study more broadly: PBMCs, B-cell-depleted T cells, or T cells provided the cDNA or gDNA that made up the material.

In the authors' methods: By means of reference gene primer amplification, nucleated cell counts were estimated. The repertoire was sequenced with immunoSEQ multiplex PCR; TCRdb's copy has only in-frame clones and lacks some. That table furnishes V, J and clone size, whereas the DNA furnished D and trimming. Of about 69,000 clones detected, approximately 80% appear once; the ten largest clones hold more than 9.5%. V was clipped by 3 bases and J by 5 bases, with 10 bases between them. CDR3 length: 13 amino acids. Germline assignment: CDR1 SGHTA and CDR2 FQGNSA. Sequenced input: peripheral blood. The rearrangement uses TRBV7-2 and TRBJ2-5, with D possibly being TRBD2 (6 bases). This clonotype originated in a woman older than 75 with acute or convalescent COVID-19. In DNA form, the CDR3 reads TGTGCCAGCAGCTTCGGCGGGGAGGAGACCCAGTACTTC. Translated: CASSFGGEETQYF.